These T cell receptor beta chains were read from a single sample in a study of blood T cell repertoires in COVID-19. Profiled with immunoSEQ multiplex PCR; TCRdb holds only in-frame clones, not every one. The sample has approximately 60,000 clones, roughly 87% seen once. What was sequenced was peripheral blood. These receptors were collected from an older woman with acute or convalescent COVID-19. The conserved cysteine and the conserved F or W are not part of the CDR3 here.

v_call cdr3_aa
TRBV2 ASSEIPRDITLDPNEKLF
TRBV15 ATSRGADTEAF
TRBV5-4 ASSLPAGETDTQY
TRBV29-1 SGGGSSYEQY
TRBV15 ATSRERGGYEQY
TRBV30 AWSVETGGGYT
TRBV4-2 ASSSIQGQGEKLF
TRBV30 AFSATGYGYT
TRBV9 ASSALAGGPPDTQY
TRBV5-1 ASSFSAGGTEAF
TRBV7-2 ASSPTGYEQY
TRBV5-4 ASSLDNRGDSPLH
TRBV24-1 ATSDLGGGQF
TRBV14 ASSLPGGFLGYT
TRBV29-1 SVRRSTNEKLF
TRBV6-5 ASARRGTEGTEAF
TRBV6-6 ASRDTGADTQY
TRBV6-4 ASSDFPGQGSYNEQF
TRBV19 ASTKDRSSYNSPLH
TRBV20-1 SASIGGTGPTDTQY
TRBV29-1 STGSSYNEQF
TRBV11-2 ASSLIADEQF
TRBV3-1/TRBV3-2 ASSSGGRQETQY
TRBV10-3 AIGGNGEAF
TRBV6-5 ASSYDRQKNIQY
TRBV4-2 ASSQLGTSGGNEQF
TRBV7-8 ASVRGYEQY
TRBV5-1 ASSFGQNTGELF
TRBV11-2 ASSLVGLGGRDTQY
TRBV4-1 ASSQEGTPGSYNEQF
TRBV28 ASSLSKGWGVGEAF
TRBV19 ASSIGFWTDRTYEQY
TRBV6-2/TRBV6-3 ASSYSPSGKETQY